The 30 T cell receptor beta chains below come from one sample, sequenced in a study of beta chain features in type 1 diabetes. Reverse transcribing all isolated RNA meant expressed TCRB transcripts were sequenced. Profiling relied on immunoSEQ multiplex PCR, and the TCRdb table lists in-frame clones only, not all of them. The data hold around 180,000 clones, with approximately 7.9% observed a single time. Study findings and constraints: The study found moderately but significantly shorter TCRB CDR3s in all four CD4+ subsets of Type 1 diabetes patients.

No antigen has been assigned to these receptors. Material: central memory CD4+ T cells from blood. Receptors were obtained from a man between 18 and 29 years old with type 1 diabetes.

The table lists this clone with many counts. V and J are TRBV2 and TRBJ1-1; a possible D gene is TRBD1 (6 bases). The CDR3 loop spans 13 amino acids. V dropped 7 bases and J dropped 1 base, with 10 bases sitting between them. Germline CDR1 is SNHLY and CDR2 is FYNNEI. In DNA form, the CDR3 reads TGTGCCAGCATGCCGGACAGGAACACTGAAGCTTTCTTT. Protein product: CASMPDRNTEAFF.

This clone showed up just a few times. The chain links TRBV29-1 to TRBJ2-7; 9 nucleotides align to TRBD1. Trimming cost V 7 bases and J 5 bases; bases outside gene matches: 9. The CDR3 loop spans 13 amino acids. CDR1 SQVTM and CDR2 ANQGSEA come from the germline V gene. Written as DNA, the CDR3 is TGCAGCGCCCTCCGGGACAGGGTCGACGAGCAGTACTTC. Translated, it gives CSALRDRVDEQYF.

The chain combines TRBV4-3 with TRBJ2-3; the match to TRBD2 covers 10 bases. The CDR3 spans 17 residues. J gave up 3 bases and V 6 bases, and 12 bases lay outside the gene matches. CDR1 is LGHNA, CDR2 YSLEER, per germline. CDR3: CASSQRGGRDVTDTQYF. CDR3 nucleotides: TGCGCCAGCAGTCAGCGGGGGGGCCGTGATGTGACAGATACGCAGTATTTT.

This clone was recorded a few times. The chain uses TRBV30 and TRBJ2-7; D gene ambiguous. Looked up from germline, CDR1 is GTSNPN and CDR2 is SVGIG (reference sequence). Between the trimmed V and J ends, which lost 5 bases and 3 bases, there was a span of 8 bases. This CDR3 has 11 amino acids. DNA for the CDR3: TGTGCCTGGTCTGTCGGCTACGAGCAGTACTTC. It translates to CAWSVGYEQYF.

The sample holds a few counts of this clone. The CDR3 protein is CASSEGTLNEKLFF. CDR3 nucleotides: TGTGCCAGCAGTGAAGGGACACTCAATGAAAAACTGTTTTTT. J is TRBJ1-4 and V is TRBV25-1; a weak D match, TRBD1 (6 bases). Trimming cost V 2 bases and J 5 bases, with 9 bases left between them. Germline V gene lookup returns CDR1 MGHDK and CDR2 SYGVNS. The CDR3 runs 14 residues.

V and J are TRBV5-1 and TRBJ2-7, with a tentative D call TRBD1 (6 bases). CDR3 size: 14 residues. Per germline, CDR1 SGHRS and CDR2 YFSETQ. V was pared by 4 bases and J by 6 bases, with 17 bases between. The CDR3: CASSAGTPPREQYF. The CDR3 DNA reads as TGCGCCAGCAGCGCCGGGACACCCCCTCGCGAGCAGTACTTC.

This clone was observed a few times. For the CDR3, the DNA is TGTGCCAGCTCACGGCGGGAACACACAGATACGCAGTATTTT. This sequence encodes CASSRREHTDTQYF. The chain couples TRBV18 to TRBJ2-3; TRBD2 might be the D (6 bases). The CDR3 is 14 residues long. V was pared by 4 bases and J by 2 bases, with 10 bases between. Per germline, CDR1 KGHSH and CDR2 LQKENI.

The rearrangement joins TRBV2 to TRBJ2-7; possibly TRBD1 for D (5 bases). CDR3 length: 12 amino acids. V was trimmed by 10 bases and J by 0 bases, leaving 10 bases between them. Germline V gene data show CDR1 as SNHLY and CDR2 as FYNNEI. This CDR3 is CAIRQSSYEQYF. The DNA for the CDR3 is TGTGCCATACGACAGTCCTCCTACGAGCAGTACTTC. The whole variable domain, remainder taken from reference TRBV2 and TRBJ2-7, is EPEVTQTPSHQVTQMGQEVILRCVPISNHLYFYWYRQILGQKVEFLVSFYNNEISEKSEIFDDQFSVERPDGSNFTLKIRSTKLEDSAMYFCAIRQSSYEQYFGPGTRLTVT.

This clone was observed at least ten times. The same CDR3 also results from other DNA sequences found in this sample. The chain is built from TRBV9 and TRBJ1-2; a weak D match, TRBD1 (6 bases). The CDR3 is 14 residues long. Trimming cost V 0 bases and J 4 bases, with 10 bases left between them. The germline V gene encodes CDR1 SGDLS and CDR2 YYNGEE. CDR3 bases: TGTGCCAGCAGCGTAGCTCAGGGGCCCTATGGCTACACCTTC. It translates to CASSVAQGPYGYTF. Filled out from reference TRBV9 and TRBJ1-2, the complete variable domain reads DSGVTQTPKHLITATGQRVTLRCSPRSGDLSVYWYQQSLDQGLQFLIQYYNGEERAKGNILERFSAQQFPDLHSELNLSSLELGDSALYFCASSVAQGPYGYTFGSGTRLTVV.

This clone appeared once. The J gene is TRBJ2-1, the V gene TRBV10-3; 10 bases line up with TRBD1. V was clipped by 6 bases and J by 4 bases; unmatched bases: 3. Germline values: CDR1 ENHRY, CDR2 SYGVKD. This CDR3 is 14 amino acids long. CDR3 sequence reads: CAISRQGAYNEQFF. The CDR3 coding sequence is TGTGCCATCAGCCGACAGGGGGCGTACAATGAGCAGTTCTTC.

This clone was seen repeatedly, ten times or more. The sample contains more than one DNA sequence encoding this CDR3. This sequence joins TRBV10-3 and TRBJ2-2; 8 nucleotides agree with TRBD1. Germline CDR1 and CDR2: ENHRY and SYGVKD. Germline trimming cut 4 bases from V and 4 bases from J; bases unmatched to any gene: 5. This CDR3 spans 15 amino acids. The CDR3 loop reads CAISAGQGGTGELFF. In DNA form, the CDR3 reads TGTGCCATCAGTGCCGGACAGGGAGGCACCGGGGAGCTGTTTTTT.

This clone was counted between two and nine times. This sequence joins TRBV29-1 and TRBJ2-2, with 13 bases lining up with TRBD2. CDR3 length: 16 residues. CDR1 and CDR2 from the germline V gene are SQVTM and ANQGSEA. J lost 2 bases, V lost 4 bases, and 4 bases had no gene match. CDR3 sequence: CSVGLAGGGNTGELFF. In nucleotides, the CDR3 is TGCAGCGTTGGACTAGCGGGAGGTGGTAACACCGGGGAGCTGTTTTTT.

This sequence joins TRBV9 and TRBJ1-5, with a weak D call TRBD1 (6 bases). Germline V gene sequence: CDR1 SGDLS, CDR2 YYNGEE. This CDR3 is 14 amino acids long. The germline V and J ends were trimmed by 4 bases and 5 bases, with 13 bases remaining between them. CDR3 coding DNA: TGTGCCAGCAGCCTGGGGGGGGCAGATCAGCCCCAGCATTTT. As protein: CASSLGGADQPQHF.

This clone was observed a handful of times. This chain connects TRBV5-4 to TRBJ2-3; a weak D match, TRBD2 (6 bases). Germline V gene lookup returns CDR1 SGHNT and CDR2 YYREEE (reference sequence). V lost 0 bases and J lost 0, with 8 bases in between. This CDR3 spans 15 amino acids. As DNA, the CDR3 is TGTGCCAGCAGCTTGGCTAGCGTCAGCACAGATACGCAGTATTTT. Translating it yields CASSLASVSTDTQYF.

The chain carries TRBV19 and TRBJ1-2; unclear D gene. The CDR3 runs 13 residues. V was shortened by 7 bases and J by 4 bases, with 13 bases between the two germline ends. The germline V gene has CDR1 LNHDA and CDR2 SQIVND (reference sequence). In DNA, the CDR3 is TGTGCCAGTACCCCGCCACAGCTCTATGGCTACACCTTC. This encodes CASTPPQLYGYTF.

The genes are TRBV27 and TRBJ2-3; 7 nucleotides match TRBD1. Trimming at V came to 1 base and at J to 6 bases, leaving 7 bases not matched to a gene. This CDR3 is 15 amino acids long. Germline V lookup: CDR1 MNHEY, CDR2 SMNVEV (reference sequence). In nucleotides, the CDR3 is TGTGCCAGCAGTTTATGGGGACAGTCTGGGGATACGCAGTATTTT. Protein product: CASSLWGQSGDTQYF.

Comments on this clone: A read error may account for a junction end that differs from germline. This chain connects TRBV28 to TRBJ2-3, with 7 bases that match TRBD1. The CDR3 covers 11 residues. Germline CDR1 reads MDHEN; CDR2 reads SYDVKM. This CDR3 is CASSLTRDRHF. In nucleotides, the CDR3 is TGTGCCAGCAGCCTTACTCGGGACAGACATTTT.

V usage is TRBV2 and J usage is TRBJ1-1; possibly TRBD1 for D (5 bases). Trimming took off 4 bases at V and 7 bases at J, with 13 bases between the two ends. CDR1 and CDR2 from the germline V gene are SNHLY and FYNNEI. CDR3 length: 13 residues. The DNA for the CDR3 is TGTGCCAGCAGTGGCCTGGGGGGAGTTGAAGCTTTCTTT. It codes for CASSGLGGVEAFF.

This clone was recorded a few times. The V gene is TRBV5-4, the J gene TRBJ1-2; 7 positions agree with TRBD1. The CDR3 is 14 amino acids. Losses at the gene ends were 1 base for V and 3 bases for J; bases not matched to a gene: 3. CDR1 and CDR2 from the germline V gene are SGHNT and YYREEE (reference sequence). The CDR3 spells CASSLKGAHYGYTF. The CDR3 DNA is TGTGCCAGCAGCTTGAAGGGGGCCCACTATGGCTACACCTTC. Full variable domain (missing parts from reference TRBV5-4 and TRBJ1-2): ETGVTQSPTHLIKTRGQQVTLRCSSQSGHNTVSWYQQALGQGPQFIFQYYREEENGRGNFPPRFSGLQFPNYSSELNVNALELDDSALYLCASSLKGAHYGYTFGSGTRLTVV.

This clone turned up a few times. The V gene is TRBV7-9, the J gene TRBJ2-3; 7 bases are shared with TRBD1. The CDR3 totals 12 residues. Germline lookup yields CDR1 SEHNR and CDR2 FQNEAQ (reference sequence). J lost 6 bases, V lost 5 bases, and 2 bases had no gene match. The CDR3 is CASSVQGDTQYF. The CDR3 DNA reads as TGTGCCAGCAGCGTACAGGGGGATACGCAGTATTTT.

The chain employs TRBV9 and TRBJ1-1; 9 bases match TRBD1. V was pared by 0 bases and J by 5 bases, with 5 bases of the junction left unmatched. Germline V gene data show CDR1 as SGDLS and CDR2 as YYNGEE. This CDR3 spans 15 amino acids. The DNA for the CDR3 is TGTGCCAGCAGCGTAGATACAGGGGGCTGGACTGAAGCTTTCTTT. As protein: CASSVDTGGWTEAFF.

This chain connects TRBV4-3 to TRBJ2-5; the match to TRBD2 covers 8 bases. CDR1 and CDR2 (germline): LGHNA, YSLEER. The CDR3 covers 17 residues. V dropped 0 bases and J dropped 2; count of bases not matched to a gene: 8. The CDR3 DNA is TGCGCCAGCAGCCAAGAAGTACCAGCGGGAGATCAAGAGACCCAGTACTTC. This encodes CASSQEVPAGDQETQYF.

The gene calls are TRBV5-1 and TRBJ2-5; the match to TRBD2 covers 12 bases. Germline trimming cut 1 base from V and 5 bases from J; bases unmatched to any gene: 6. Germline CDR1 reads SGHRS; CDR2 reads YFSETQ. The CDR3 runs 16 residues. The CDR3 DNA follows: TGCGCCAGCAGCTTGCGACTAGCGGGAGAGGTGGAGACCCAGTACTTC. Its protein product is CASSLRLAGEVETQYF.

This clone was observed a handful of times. CDR3 DNA sequence: TGCAGCGCGAGGCCTTCCAATGAAAAACTGTTTTTT. It encodes CSARPSNEKLFF. The rearrangement joins TRBV29-1 to TRBJ1-4; D not resolved. This CDR3 comprises 12 residues. Germline assignment: CDR1 SQVTM and CDR2 ANQGSEA. The ends were cut back, 7 bases at V and 5 bases at J, with 11 bases in the middle.

This chain links TRBV4-3 with TRBJ2-3; 7 bases line up with TRBD1. With 0 bases clipped from V and 7 bases from J, the junction kept 7 bases outside the gene matches. This CDR3 comprises 15 residues. Germline CDR1 is LGHNA and CDR2 is YSLEER. The CDR3 coding sequence is TGCGCCAGCAGCCAAGAGGGAACAGGGGTCCATACGCAGTATTTT. Translated, it gives CASSQEGTGVHTQYF.

The genes are TRBV7-9 and TRBJ2-5, with 9 nucleotides matching TRBD2. The length of the CDR3 is 15 residues. After removal of 5 bases from V and 1 base from J, the junction contained 5 bases not matched to a gene. Per germline, CDR1 SEHNR and CDR2 FQNEAQ (reference sequence). This chain's CDR3 is CASSPQAGGQETQYF. The CDR3 DNA is TGTGCCAGCAGCCCCCAAGCGGGGGGCCAAGAGACCCAGTACTTC.

This clone was found a few times. The V call is TRBV30, the J call TRBJ2-3; D possibly corresponds to TRBD1 (5 bases). This CDR3 has 16 residues. V dropped 2 bases and J dropped 2 bases, with 17 bases sitting between them. From germline, CDR1 is GTSNPN and CDR2 SVGIG (reference sequence). This chain's CDR3 is CAWSSVAMGLTDTQYF. CDR3 in DNA: TGTGCCTGGAGTAGCGTGGCAATGGGGCTCACAGATACGCAGTATTTT.

The sample holds a few counts of this clone. The CDR3 region has the DNA TGTGCCAGCTCACCAGACTTCTATGGCTACACCTTC. It is translated as CASSPDFYGYTF. The chain uses TRBV18 and TRBJ1-2; D remains unclear. Trimming removed 2 bases from V and 4 bases from J, with 5 bases in between. The CDR3 spans 12 residues. In germline, CDR1 is KGHSH, CDR2 LQKENI.

The V call is TRBV5-1, the J call TRBJ2-1; D ambiguous. Germline values: CDR1 SGHRS, CDR2 YFSETQ. There are 13 residues in the CDR3. Trimming took 0 bases from V and 9 from J, leaving 10 bases between them. The CDR3, as DNA: TGCGCCAGCAGCTTGGACAGCCACGGTGAGCAGTTCTTC. Its translation is CASSLDSHGEQFF.

The J gene is TRBJ2-2, the V gene TRBV4-3; TRBD1 is a possible D gene (6 bases). Germline V lookup: CDR1 LGHNA, CDR2 YSLEER. The V end was cut by 3 bases, the J end by 2 bases, with 16 bases between. The CDR3 extends over 17 amino acids. CDR3 DNA: TGCGCCAGCAGCCAGGCCCCGTTCAGGGGAAACACCGGGGAGCTGTTTTTT. Translating it yields CASSQAPFRGNTGELFF.